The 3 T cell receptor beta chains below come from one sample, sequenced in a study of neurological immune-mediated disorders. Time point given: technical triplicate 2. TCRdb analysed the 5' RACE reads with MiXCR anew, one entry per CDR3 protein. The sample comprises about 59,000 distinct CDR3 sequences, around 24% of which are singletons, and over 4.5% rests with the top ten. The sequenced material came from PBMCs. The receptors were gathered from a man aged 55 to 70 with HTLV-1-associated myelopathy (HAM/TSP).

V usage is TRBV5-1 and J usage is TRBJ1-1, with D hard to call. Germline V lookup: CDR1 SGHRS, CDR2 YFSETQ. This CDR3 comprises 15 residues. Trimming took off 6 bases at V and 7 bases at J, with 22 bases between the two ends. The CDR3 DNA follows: TGCGCCAGCACCGTTAGCCAGTCCGGGCGGTTTGAAGCTTTCTTT. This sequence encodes CASTVSQSGRFEAFF.

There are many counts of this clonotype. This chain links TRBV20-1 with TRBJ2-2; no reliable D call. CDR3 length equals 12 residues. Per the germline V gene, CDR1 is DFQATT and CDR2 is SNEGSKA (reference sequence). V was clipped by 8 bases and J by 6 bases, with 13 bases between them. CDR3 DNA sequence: TGCAGTACTAAGGTCGATGCCGGGGAGCTGTTTTTT. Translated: CSTKVDAGELFF.

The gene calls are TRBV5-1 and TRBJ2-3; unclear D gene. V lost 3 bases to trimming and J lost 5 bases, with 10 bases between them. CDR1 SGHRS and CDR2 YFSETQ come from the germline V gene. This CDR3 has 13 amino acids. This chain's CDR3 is CASSSPPGDTQYF. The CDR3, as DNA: TGCGCCAGCAGCTCCCCCCCCGGAGATACGCAGTATTTT.